This TCR beta chain is from a study of identical twins. Study results and limitations: Cross-sectional statistical analysis was relied on for the conclusions, without the same donors being followed. A partial confounding effect on zero-insertion analyses could come from invariant MAIT and iNKT cells. Where beta out-of-frame sequences were concerned, excess twin sharing was weaker. Those out-of-frame alpha sequences shared by twins showed an excess of low generation probability.

Trimming shortened V by 5 bases and J by 7 bases, and 12 bases separated the two germline ends. The germline CDR1 and CDR2 sequences are KGHSH and LQKENI. The CDR3 has 14 residues. TCRdb re-analysed the 5' RACE reads in MiXCR, keeping a single row per CDR3 protein. Here the sample spans fewer than 450,000 distinct CDR3 sequences, 8.5% to 10% being singletons. A remark on this clonotype: Antigen specificity is unknown.

V gene TRBV18 combines with J gene TRBJ1-6; D possibly corresponds to TRBD1 (5 bases). The TCR originated in a woman between 45 and 65 years old in good health. The sample comprised naive T cells sorted from blood. The CDR3 reads CASSIETENSPLHF. CDR3 DNA: TGTGCCAGCTCAATTGAGACAGAAAATTCACCCCTCCACTTT.